The entry that follows covers one T cell receptor beta chain sequence. This record belongs to a study of CD8 T cells in Susac syndrome. Germline trimming cut 6 bases from V and 7 bases from J; bases unmatched to any gene: 9. Germline V gene sequence: CDR1 LGHDT, CDR2 YNNKEL (reference sequence). This CDR3 is built from 15 residues. cDNA came from about 0.5 to 1 ug RNA primed by random hexamers. An immunoSEQ multiplex PCR generated amplified TCR beta CDR3 products spanning 54 Vbeta and 13 Jbeta. Using its own MiXCR run on the immunoSEQ multiplex PCR reads, TCRdb lists one record per CDR3 protein. This sample has a few hundred thousand distinct CDR3 sequences, with roughly 96% found just once. The CD8+ and CD4+ T cells were isolated magnetically using a negative isolation approach, whereas the TEMRA cells were enriched by FACS.

This chain connects TRBV3-1 to TRBJ2-1; 10 bases map to TRBD2. The clonotype was recovered from a human donor with multiple sclerosis. Sequenced input: CD4+ T cells from PBMCs. CDR3: CASSQPGLAKNEQFF. As DNA, the CDR3 is TGTGCCAGCAGTCAGCCGGGACTAGCGAAAAATGAGCAGTTCTTC.